These 25 T cell receptor beta chains came from one sample sequenced in a study of shared clonotypes between healthy human individuals. The repertoire was sequenced with immunoSEQ multiplex PCR; TCRdb's copy has only in-frame clones and lacks some. The sample carries a few million clones, under 97% recorded once. The material sequenced was naive CD4+ T cells sorted from blood. The subset is: CD45RA+ positively selected. These receptors were collected from a man aged 18 to 35 in good health.

A remark on this clone: The junction and the germline gene differ at one end; a read error may be behind it. V usage is TRBV29-1 and J usage is TRBJ1-4; D is unclear. CDR1 is SQVTM, CDR2 ANQGSEA, per germline. The CDR3 has 12 residues. CDR3 loop: CSVEERTVGFVF. The CDR3 DNA sequence: TGCAGCGTTGAAGAGAGAACCGTGGGGTTTGTTTTT.

The rearrangement uses TRBV29-1 and TRBJ1-1; D not resolved. V dropped 6 bases and J dropped 11 bases, with 16 bases sitting between them. Per the germline V gene, CDR1 is SQVTM and CDR2 is ANQGSEA. The CDR3 sequence is 11 residues long. CDR3 coding DNA: TGCAGCGTCCACCGGGGTTCCGAGGCTTTCTTT. This translates into CSVHRGSEAFF. The whole variable domain, remainder taken from reference TRBV29-1 and TRBJ1-1, is SAVISQKPSRDICQRGTSLTIQCQVDSQVTMMFWYRQQPGQSLTLIATANQGSEATYESGFVIDKFPISRPNLTFSTLTVSNMSPEDSSIYLCSVHRGSEAFFGQGTRLTVV.

This clone has only one observation. The V gene is TRBV2, the J gene TRBJ2-7; no clear D gene. The CDR3 consists of 13 residues. Germline V gene data show CDR1 as SNHLY and CDR2 as FYNNEI. V shed 0 bases and J shed 5 bases, with 8 bases lying between them. CDR3 DNA: TGTGCCAGCAGTGAAGCAAAAGTCCACGAGCAGTACTTC. Protein: CASSEAKVHEQYF.

This clone appeared a single time. At the DNA level, this CDR3 is encoded by other sequences in the same sample as well. The rearrangement uses TRBV30 and TRBJ1-2; D remains unclear. Trimming removed 0 bases at V and 7 bases at J, with 9 bases between. The germline V gene has CDR1 GTSNPN and CDR2 SVGIG (reference sequence). This CDR3 is 12 amino acids long. The CDR3 loop reads CAWSVGPTGYTF. DNA for the CDR3: TGTGCCTGGAGTGTAGGTCCGACTGGCTACACCTTC.

This clone appeared once. The rearrangement joins TRBV2 to TRBJ1-5; D gene uncertain. This CDR3 comprises 15 residues. Trimming left V 2 bases short and J 0 bases short, with 8 bases between. CDR1 is SNHLY, CDR2 FYNNEI, per germline. This CDR3 is CASSESKNSNQPQHF. In DNA, the CDR3 is TGTGCCAGCAGTGAATCGAAGAATAGCAATCAGCCCCAGCATTTT.

V is TRBV4-3 and J is TRBJ2-2, with 7 bases aligning to TRBD2. The germline CDR1 and CDR2 sequences are LGHNA and YSLEER. The junction had 5 bases not matched to a gene; V was cut back by 4 bases and J by 0 bases. This CDR3 comprises 16 residues. The chain's CDR3 is CASSRGAGTNTGELFF. CDR3 DNA: TGCGCCAGCAGCCGCGGAGCGGGAACGAACACCGGGGAGCTGTTTTTT.

CDR3 DNA: TGTGCCAGCAGGGCTACAGGGTTCTCACCCCTCCACTTT. Translating gives CASRATGFSPLHF. This sequence joins TRBV6-5 and TRBJ1-6; D is perhaps TRBD1 (6 bases). The germline V gene has CDR1 MNHEY and CDR2 SVGAGI. Trimming pared 6 bases from V and 10 bases from J, leaving 13 bases between. This CDR3 has 13 amino acids.

Notes on this clone: A junction end diverges from the germline sequence, so it may reflect a read error. The chain uses TRBV6-6 and TRBJ1-1; D gene uncertain. The CDR3 loop spans 12 amino acids. Germline loops: CDR1 MNHNY, CDR2 SVGAGI (reference sequence). CDR3 DNA: TGTGCCAGCAGTTATGATGGACGCGAGCCTAACTTT. Protein: CASSYDGREPNF.

The chain is built from TRBV10-3 and TRBJ1-4, with a possible D match to TRBD1 (5 bases). The germline V and J ends were trimmed by 4 bases and 6 bases, with 9 bases remaining between them. CDR3 length: 13 amino acids. Germline values: CDR1 ENHRY, CDR2 SYGVKD. CDR3 in DNA: TGTGCCATCAGTGGGGGCAGGGATGAAAAACTGTTTTTT. This translates into CAISGGRDEKLFF.

As regards this clone: The sample holds other DNA sequences that translate to the same CDR3. CDR3 region: CASSSGTYYEQYF. The CDR3 nucleotides are TGTGCCAGCAGTTCCGGGACCTACTACGAGCAGTACTTC. The chain recombines TRBV7-2 with TRBJ2-7; D could derive from TRBD1 or TRBD2 (5 bases each). CDR1 is SGHTA, CDR2 FQGNSA, per germline. Trimming took off 6 bases at V and 3 bases at J, with 12 bases between the two ends. The CDR3 runs to 13 residues. The full variable domain, in which reference TRBV7-2 and TRBJ2-7 provide the parts outside the CDR3, is GAGVSQSPSNKVTEKGKDVELRCDPISGHTALYWYRQSLGQGLEFLIYFQGNSAPDKSGLPSDRFSAERTGGSVSTLTIQRTQQEDSAVYLCASSSGTYYEQYFGPGTRLTVT.

The V gene is TRBV18, the J gene TRBJ2-5, with TRBD1 matching 7 bases. Looked up from germline, CDR1 is KGHSH and CDR2 is LQKENI. Trimming cost V 2 bases and J 1 base; bases outside gene matches: 4. The CDR3 is 15 amino acids. CDR3 sequence (DNA): TGTGCCAGCTCACCAAGGGACAGAACCCAAGAGACCCAGTACTTC. It specifies CASSPRDRTQETQYF.

J is TRBJ1-1 and V is TRBV25-1; 7 positions match TRBD1. CDR1 is MGHDK and CDR2 is SYGVNS in the germline V gene. This CDR3 comprises 13 residues. With V trimmed by 5 bases and J by 5 bases, 5 bases remained unmatched. CDR3 sequence: CASSSTGETEAFF. The CDR3 DNA follows: TGTGCCAGCAGTTCAACAGGGGAAACTGAAGCTTTCTTT.

The J gene is TRBJ2-6, the V gene TRBV5-1, with TRBD1 as a possible D gene (6 bases). Germline values: CDR1 SGHRS, CDR2 YFSETQ. Trimming took off 2 bases at V and 3 bases at J, with 12 bases between the two ends. CDR3 length: 16 amino acids. Here the CDR3 reads CASSLPQGSGANVLTF. CDR3 nucleotides: TGCGCCAGCAGCTTACCCCAGGGGAGTGGGGCCAACGTCCTGACTTTC.

In this sample, this clone turned up once. V usage is TRBV10-3 and J usage is TRBJ1-6, with D hard to call. There are 16 residues in the CDR3. V lost 3 bases to trimming and J lost 5 bases, with 14 bases between them. CDR1 is ENHRY and CDR2 is SYGVKD in the germline V gene. This chain's CDR3 is CAISDGRARHNSPLHF. In DNA form, the CDR3 reads TGTGCCATCAGTGACGGGAGGGCCCGCCATAATTCACCCCTCCACTTT.

Turning to this clone: Other DNA sequences of this sample code for an identical CDR3. The chain employs TRBV19 and TRBJ1-6; tentative D call: TRBD1 (6 bases). CDR1 is LNHDA, CDR2 SQIVND, per germline (reference sequence). The CDR3 spans 15 residues. Trimming cost V 6 bases and J 0 bases, with 9 bases left between them. Here the CDR3 reads CASRTGSSYNSPLHF. CDR3 coding DNA: TGTGCCAGTAGAACAGGGAGCTCCTATAATTCACCCCTCCACTTT.

The chain couples TRBV18 to TRBJ1-5; D is possibly TRBD1 (5 bases). Germline V lookup: CDR1 KGHSH, CDR2 LQKENI. Between the trimmed V and J ends, which lost 6 bases and 2 bases, there was a span of 11 bases. This CDR3 contains 14 residues. The CDR3: CASSPATGNQPQHF. CDR3 nucleotide sequence: TGTGCCAGCTCCCCGGCGACAGGCAATCAGCCCCAGCATTTT. Looking up the rest from reference TRBV18 and TRBJ1-5 gives the full variable domain: NAGVMQNPRHLVRRRGQEARLRCSPMKGHSHVYWYRQLPEEGLKFMVYLQKENIIDESGMPKERFSAEFPKEGPSILRIQQVVRGDSAAYFCASSPATGNQPQHFGDGTRLSIL.

This chain uses TRBV4-1 with TRBJ1-3, with TRBD1 identical over 7 bases. V dropped 3 bases and J dropped 0; count of bases not matched to a gene: 14. The CDR3 contains 19 residues. Germline CDR1 is MGHRA and CDR2 is YSYEKL. For the CDR3, the DNA is TGCGCCAGCAGCCAGGGAAGGGACAGCGTACTATTCTCTGGAAACACCATATATTTT. Translated, it gives CASSQGRDSVLFSGNTIYF.

V gene TRBV5-1 combines with J gene TRBJ2-2, with TRBD2 matching over 8 bases. This CDR3 has 17 amino acids. Germline V gene sequence: CDR1 SGHRS, CDR2 YFSETQ. The V segment lost 1 base and the J segment 6 bases; nucleotides outside the gene matches: 11. This CDR3 reads CASSLRSVAGLSGELFF. The CDR3 nucleotides read TGCGCCAGCAGCTTGAGGTCGGTAGCGGGACTTTCCGGGGAGCTGTTTTTT.

This chain connects TRBV30 to TRBJ1-2, with 7 bases lining up with TRBD1. CDR1 is GTSNPN and CDR2 is SVGIG in the germline V gene (reference sequence). V lost 0 bases to trimming and J lost 7 bases; unmatched junction nucleotides: 8. This CDR3 has 14 residues. The CDR3, as DNA: TGTGCCTGGAGTGTACTCCAGGGGGTAGGTGGCTACACCTTC. Protein: CAWSVLQGVGGYTF.

This clone appeared once. V usage is TRBV12-5 and J usage is TRBJ2-7; 9 bases are shared with TRBD1. CDR3 length: 15 amino acids. Germline V CDR1 and CDR2: LGHNT, FRNRAP. V lost 1 base, J lost 7 bases, and 8 bases stayed unmatched. The DNA of the CDR3 is TGTGCTAGTGGTTTGGGGGGGACAGGGTTGGGAGAGCAGTACTTC. This translates into CASGLGGTGLGEQYF.

This rearrangement joins TRBV9 to TRBJ2-7; D perhaps matches TRBD1 (5 bases). V was cut by 0 bases and J by 9 bases, with 16 bases left in between. Germline-derived CDR1 and CDR2 are SGDLS and YYNGEE. The CDR3 contains 14 residues. CDR3 in DNA: TGTGCCAGCAGCGTAGGAGACCCGACTCAGGGGCAGTACTTC. Encoded protein: CASSVGDPTQGQYF.

V usage is TRBV30 and J usage is TRBJ1-2; TRBD1 might be the D (5 bases). Trimming removed 0 bases at V and 4 bases at J, with 15 bases between. The CDR3 spans 15 residues. CDR1 and CDR2 (germline): GTSNPN, SVGIG (reference sequence). The CDR3 DNA follows: TGTGCCTGGAGTGTTCCCTCTGCGGGGGTCTATGGCTACACCTTC. Amino acid sequence: CAWSVPSAGVYGYTF.

This chain joins TRBV19 and TRBJ1-2; D possibly corresponds to TRBD1 (6 bases). The ends were cut back, 7 bases at V and 4 bases at J, with 19 bases in the middle. The CDR3 is made up of 15 amino acids. Germline lookup yields CDR1 LNHDA and CDR2 SQIVND (reference sequence). In DNA, the CDR3 is TGTGCCAGTACTGACAAAACAGGGCTTCTCTATGGCTACACCTTC. Its translation is CASTDKTGLLYGYTF.

About this clone itself: Other DNA sequences in this sample translate to the same CDR3. The rearrangement uses TRBV28 and TRBJ1-2, with 7 positions matching TRBD1. The CDR3 runs to 14 residues. Germline lookup yields CDR1 MDHEN and CDR2 SYDVKM. The V and J ends lost 2 bases and 2 bases, in that order; junction bases with no gene match: 2. The CDR3 spells CASSLRQGNYGYTF. The CDR3 nucleotides read TGTGCCAGCAGTTTAAGACAGGGCAACTATGGCTACACCTTC.

The V gene is TRBV5-1, the J gene TRBJ2-7, with TRBD1 identical over 10 bases. The CDR3 has 15 residues. V lost 4 bases, J lost 5 bases, and 9 bases stayed unmatched. Germline V CDR1 and CDR2: SGHRS, YFSETQ. CDR3 loop: CASSPKGQGTHEQYF. CDR3 nucleotides: TGCGCCAGCAGCCCAAAGGGACAGGGGACCCACGAGCAGTACTTC.